This is a list of T cell receptor beta chains from one sample in a study of post-analysis software for immune sequencing data. From the PCR reads, TCRdb called clonotypes with MiXCR, one entry per CDR3 protein. The sample yields about 770,000 distinct CDR3 sequences, about half seen once. Sequencing was done on a sample of blood. These receptors were taken from a girl under 18 with multiple sclerosis. Each CDR3 is given with its conserved first and last residue. The order of the fields is clone size, J gene, D gene, V gene, CDR3 protein, CDR3 DNA. D genes are given only for firm matches. Expanded clones get a size class; other rows say once, few or many, or leave the size out.

clone_size: .
j_call: TRBJ2-3
d_call: TRBD2
v_call: TRBV25-1
cdr3_aa: CASSPLAIAGPTDTQYF
cdr3_nt: TGTGCCAGCAGTCCCCTCGCGATAGCGGGACCCACAGATACGCAGTATTTT

clone_size: .
j_call: TRBJ2-7
d_call: TRBD1
v_call: TRBV5-1
cdr3_aa: CASSLGHRGKDEQYF
cdr3_nt: TGCGCCAGCAGCTTGGGGCACAGGGGGAAAGACGAGCAGTACTTC

clone_size: once
j_call: TRBJ1-1
d_call: .
v_call: TRBV30
cdr3_aa: CAWNEPGGTEAFF
cdr3_nt: TGTGCCTGGAATGAGCCCGGGGGGACTGAAGCTTTCTTT

clone_size: few
j_call: TRBJ2-7
d_call: TRBD2
v_call: TRBV7-9
cdr3_aa: CASADPGGEQYF
cdr3_nt: TGTGCCAGCGCGGACCCGGGAGGGGAGCAGTACTTC

clone_size: few
j_call: TRBJ2-1
d_call: .
v_call: TRBV11-2
cdr3_aa: CASSSRGGGDEQFF
cdr3_nt: TGTGCCAGCAGCTCCCGGGGAGGGGGCGATGAGCAGTTCTTC

clone_size: few
j_call: TRBJ1-2
d_call: .
v_call: TRBV15
cdr3_aa: CATSRDRVNYGYTF
cdr3_nt: TGTGCCACCAGCAGAGACAGGGTCAACTATGGCTACACCTTC

clone_size: .
j_call: TRBJ2-7
d_call: .
v_call: TRBV20-1
cdr3_aa: CSASGSLYEQYF
cdr3_nt: TGCAGTGCTAGCGGGAGTCTCTACGAGCAGTACTTC

clone_size: .
j_call: TRBJ2-1
d_call: .
v_call: TRBV4-3
cdr3_aa: CASSQDPSGEREQFF
cdr3_nt: TGCGCCAGCAGCCAAGATCCCTCAGGGGAGCGTGAGCAGTTCTTC

clone_size: few
j_call: TRBJ2-7
d_call: .
v_call: TRBV20-1
cdr3_aa: CSARDQSVWDKAYEQYF
cdr3_nt: TGCAGTGCTAGAGATCAATCCGTCTGGGACAAAGCCTACGAGCAGTACTTC

clone_size: few
j_call: TRBJ2-3
d_call: TRBD2
v_call: TRBV6-5
cdr3_aa: CASSSTSGSATDTQYF
cdr3_nt: TGTGCCAGCAGTTCTACCAGCGGGAGTGCTACAGATACGCAGTATTTT

clone_size: .
j_call: TRBJ1-6
d_call: TRBD1
v_call: TRBV3-1
cdr3_aa: CASSQEGMAGQIASPLHF
cdr3_nt: TGTGCCAGCAGCCAAGAAGGCATGGCGGGACAGATCGCTTCACCCCTCCACTTT

clone_size: .
j_call: TRBJ2-5
d_call: .
v_call: TRBV20-1
cdr3_aa: CSAQRETQYF
cdr3_nt: TGCAGTGCACAGAGGGAGACCCAGTACTTC

clone_size: .
j_call: TRBJ2-3
d_call: .
v_call: TRBV7-3
cdr3_aa: CASSLNGLRTDTQYF
cdr3_nt: TGTGCCAGCAGCTTAAATGGACTCAGAACAGATACGCAGTATTTT

clone_size: few
j_call: TRBJ1-2
d_call: TRBD1
v_call: TRBV29-1
cdr3_aa: CSVGSGQINYGYTF
cdr3_nt: TGCAGCGTCGGGTCGGGACAGATCAACTATGGCTACACCTTC

clone_size: few
j_call: TRBJ1-2
d_call: .
v_call: TRBV9
cdr3_aa: CASSVSTGIFGYTF
cdr3_nt: TGTGCCAGCAGCGTATCCACAGGGATCTTTGGCTACACCTTC

clone_size: few
j_call: TRBJ2-3
d_call: TRBD1
v_call: TRBV20-1
cdr3_aa: CSARVETGVLASTDTQYF
cdr3_nt: TGCAGTGCTAGAGTTGAGACAGGGGTCCTTGCTAGCACAGATACGCAGTATTTT

clone_size: few
j_call: TRBJ2-1
d_call: TRBD2
v_call: TRBV6-5
cdr3_aa: CASSVAGVTEQFF
cdr3_nt: TGTGCCAGCAGTGTAGCGGGAGTTACTGAGCAGTTCTTC

clone_size: .
j_call: TRBJ2-1
d_call: .
v_call: TRBV29-1
cdr3_aa: CSGRDSAYNEQFF
cdr3_nt: TGCAGCGGCCGGGACTCCGCCTACAATGAGCAGTTCTTC

clone_size: many
j_call: TRBJ2-5
d_call: .
v_call: TRBV20-1
cdr3_aa: CSAPLELGETQYF
cdr3_nt: TGCAGTGCTCCCCTAGAGTTGGGGGAGACCCAGTACTTC

clone_size: .
j_call: TRBJ2-1
d_call: TRBD2
v_call: TRBV20-1
cdr3_aa: CSASSPAGATGSYNEQFF
cdr3_nt: TGCAGTGCTAGTTCTCCGGCGGGAGCTACGGGTTCCTACAATGAGCAGTTCTTC

clone_size: .
j_call: TRBJ2-1
d_call: .
v_call: TRBV29-1
cdr3_aa: CSVDGSGTYNEQFF
cdr3_nt: TGCAGCGTTGATGGGTCAGGGACCTACAATGAGCAGTTCTTC

clone_size: .
j_call: TRBJ2-1
d_call: TRBD2
v_call: TRBV10-3
cdr3_aa: CAIKEREAGEQFF
cdr3_nt: TGTGCCATCAAGGAGCGGGAGGCGGGTGAGCAGTTCTTC

clone_size: .
j_call: TRBJ1-5
d_call: TRBD1
v_call: TRBV6-5
cdr3_aa: CASRPGTGGVQPQHF
cdr3_nt: TGTGCCAGCAGGCCCGGGACAGGGGGAGTCCAGCCCCAGCATTTT

clone_size: .
j_call: TRBJ2-7
d_call: .
v_call: TRBV7-2
cdr3_aa: CASSPQGMGTYEQYF
cdr3_nt: TGTGCCAGCAGCCCCCAGGGAATGGGGACATACGAGCAGTACTTC

clone_size: .
j_call: TRBJ2-7
d_call: .
v_call: TRBV2
cdr3_aa: CASSEQEGAWEQYF
cdr3_nt: TGTGCCAGCAGTGAACAAGAGGGCGCCTGGGAGCAGTACTTC

clone_size: few
j_call: TRBJ2-5
d_call: .
v_call: TRBV12-3/TRBV12-4
cdr3_aa: CASSLAMGGETQYF
cdr3_nt: TGTGCCAGCAGTTTAGCGATGGGCGGGGAGACCCAGTACTTC

clone_size: .
j_call: TRBJ2-7
d_call: .
v_call: TRBV12-5
cdr3_aa: CASGLVQGGLGFYEQYF
cdr3_nt: TGTGCTAGTGGTTTGGTACAAGGTGGACTCGGATTCTACGAGCAGTACTTC

clone_size: .
j_call: TRBJ2-7
d_call: .
v_call: TRBV7-8
cdr3_aa: CASSLGPPRHPSYEQYF
cdr3_nt: TGTGCCAGCAGCTTAGGACCCCCGAGACACCCATCCTACGAGCAGTACTTC

clone_size: .
j_call: TRBJ1-2
d_call: TRBD1
v_call: TRBV29-1
cdr3_aa: CSVEGGTGNYGYTF
cdr3_nt: TGCAGCGTTGAGGGGGGGACAGGGAACTATGGCTACACCTTC

clone_size: .
j_call: TRBJ2-1
d_call: TRBD2
v_call: TRBV27
cdr3_aa: CACGAGGSYNEQFF
cdr3_nt: TGTGCCTGCGGGGCGGGGGGCTCCTACAATGAGCAGTTCTTC

clone_size: .
j_call: TRBJ1-2
d_call: .
v_call: TRBV6-1
cdr3_aa: CASSPGSGLIYGYTF
cdr3_nt: TGCGCCAGCAGCCCCGGCTCCGGGCTCATCTATGGCTACACCTTC

clone_size: .
j_call: TRBJ2-1
d_call: .
v_call: TRBV12-3/TRBV12-4
cdr3_aa: CASSFRLASGHNEQFF
cdr3_nt: TGTGCCAGCAGTTTTAGGCTGGCCTCCGGGCACAATGAGCAGTTCTTC

clone_size: few
j_call: TRBJ1-2
d_call: .
v_call: TRBV3-1
cdr3_aa: CASRYRDGYTF
cdr3_nt: TGTGCCAGCAGGTACAGGGATGGCTACACCTTC

clone_size: .
j_call: TRBJ2-1
d_call: .
v_call: TRBV12-3/TRBV12-4
cdr3_aa: CASSLLRPSDEQFF
cdr3_nt: TGTGCCAGCAGTTTACTGAGACCCTCGGATGAGCAGTTCTTC

clone_size: .
j_call: TRBJ1-2
d_call: .
v_call: TRBV7-8
cdr3_aa: CASSPHDCLSGGYTF
cdr3_nt: TGTGCCAGCAGCCCGCACGACTGTCTATCGGGGGGCTACACCTTC

clone_size: once
j_call: TRBJ2-1
d_call: TRBD1
v_call: TRBV7-2
cdr3_aa: CASSLAATGTGGYNEQFF
cdr3_nt: TGTGCCAGCAGCTTAGCCGCAACCGGGACAGGGGGATACAATGAGCAGTTCTTC

clone_size: .
j_call: TRBJ2-3
d_call: TRBD2
v_call: TRBV20-1
cdr3_aa: CSASVPGGRADTQYF
cdr3_nt: TGCAGTGCTAGTGTCCCGGGGGGGCGCGCAGATACGCAGTATTTT

clone_size: .
j_call: TRBJ1-4
d_call: .
v_call: TRBV7-9
cdr3_aa: CAPASVREKLFF
cdr3_nt: TGTGCCCCGGCGTCAGTTCGTGAAAAACTGTTTTTT

clone_size: .
j_call: TRBJ2-3
d_call: .
v_call: TRBV12-3/TRBV12-4
cdr3_aa: CASSLGAATLTDTQYF
cdr3_nt: TGTGCCAGCAGTTTAGGTGCGGCCACCCTCACAGATACGCAGTATTTT

clone_size: .
j_call: TRBJ2-6
d_call: .
v_call: TRBV4-1
cdr3_aa: CASSQDLGRVNSGANVLTF
cdr3_nt: TGCGCCAGCAGCCAAGATTTGGGCAGGGTGAACTCTGGGGCCAACGTCCTGACTTTC

clone_size: .
j_call: TRBJ2-3
d_call: TRBD2
v_call: TRBV7-2
cdr3_aa: CASSALAGSSTDTQYF
cdr3_nt: TGTGCCAGCAGCGCCTTAGCGGGGTCTAGCACAGATACGCAGTATTTT

clone_size: .
j_call: TRBJ2-7
d_call: .
v_call: TRBV29-1
cdr3_aa: CSVGGQPTASEQYF
cdr3_nt: TGCAGCGTGGGGGGACAGCCAACCGCCAGCGAGCAGTACTTC

clone_size: once
j_call: TRBJ2-7
d_call: TRBD1
v_call: TRBV7-2
cdr3_aa: CASSLLQGAAEQYF
cdr3_nt: TGTGCCAGCAGCTTGCTACAGGGGGCGGCCGAGCAGTACTTC

clone_size: .
j_call: TRBJ1-2
d_call: .
v_call: TRBV12-3/TRBV12-4
cdr3_aa: CASSFTAAGNYGYTF
cdr3_nt: TGTGCCAGCAGTTTCACAGCGGCGGGGAACTATGGCTACACCTTC

clone_size: .
j_call: TRBJ2-7
d_call: .
v_call: TRBV27
cdr3_aa: CASSLLGIGYEQYF
cdr3_nt: TGTGCCAGCAGTTTGTTGGGGATTGGCTACGAGCAGTACTTC

clone_size: .
j_call: TRBJ2-1
d_call: .
v_call: TRBV7-2
cdr3_aa: CASSLLSNEQFF
cdr3_nt: TGTGCCAGCAGCCTGCTGTCCAATGAGCAGTTCTTC

clone_size: .
j_call: TRBJ2-7
d_call: .
v_call: TRBV5-6
cdr3_aa: CASSPFRGEQYF
cdr3_nt: TGTGCCAGCAGCCCCTTTCGTGGCGAGCAGTACTTC

clone_size: .
j_call: TRBJ2-7
d_call: .
v_call: TRBV7-2
cdr3_aa: CASSFLWETNSYEQYF
cdr3_nt: TGTGCCAGCAGCTTTCTATGGGAGACGAACTCCTACGAGCAGTACTTC

clone_size: .
j_call: TRBJ2-1
d_call: TRBD2
v_call: TRBV12-3/TRBV12-4
cdr3_aa: CASRPGLAGDEQFF
cdr3_nt: TGTGCCAGCAGACCAGGACTAGCGGGAGATGAGCAGTTCTTC

clone_size: .
j_call: TRBJ2-1
d_call: TRBD2
v_call: TRBV7-9
cdr3_aa: CASSSRPGLAAYNEQFF
cdr3_nt: TGTGCCAGCAGCTCGCGTCCGGGACTAGCGGCTTACAATGAGCAGTTCTTC

clone_size: .
j_call: TRBJ2-7
d_call: .
v_call: TRBV18
cdr3_aa: CASSPSRTVSYEQYF
cdr3_nt: TGTGCCAGCTCACCAAGCAGGACGGTCTCCTACGAGCAGTACTTC

clone_size: .
j_call: TRBJ2-6
d_call: TRBD1
v_call: TRBV7-2
cdr3_aa: CASSPRTGVGANVLTF
cdr3_nt: TGTGCCAGCAGCCCTCGGACAGGGGTCGGGGCCAACGTCCTGACTTTC

clone_size: .
j_call: TRBJ2-7
d_call: .
v_call: TRBV28
cdr3_aa: CASSFPLGRGGQYF
cdr3_nt: TGTGCCAGCAGTTTTCCCCTTGGCCGCGGCGGGCAGTACTTC

clone_size: .
j_call: TRBJ2-1
d_call: .
v_call: TRBV4-3
cdr3_aa: CASSQEGGFGEQFF
cdr3_nt: TGCGCCAGCAGCCAAGAAGGCGGGTTTGGTGAGCAGTTCTTC

clone_size: .
j_call: TRBJ1-4
d_call: .
v_call: TRBV6-2/TRBV6-3
cdr3_aa: CASSYLEATNEKLFF
cdr3_nt: TGTGCCAGCAGTTACTTAGAGGCAACTAATGAAAAACTGTTTTTT

clone_size: .
j_call: TRBJ1-1
d_call: .
v_call: TRBV7-9
cdr3_aa: CASSLSQREAFF
cdr3_nt: TGTGCCAGCAGCTTAAGCCAGAGGGAAGCTTTCTTT